This is a list of T cell receptor beta chains from one sample in a study of OX40 agonist ivuxolimab in advanced cancers. Using immunoSEQ multiplex PCR, the repertoire was profiled, and TCRdb retains in-frame clones only, with some absent. The table shows about 54,000 clones, with roughly four fifths occurring only once. Specimen: CD4+ or CD8+ T cells sorted from blood, collected in a trial of the OX40 agonist ivuxolimab. The receptors were gathered from an adult with an advanced solid tumor such as melanoma, head and neck, liver or kidney cancer. CDR3s include the opening cysteine and the closing phenylalanine or tryptophan. D genes are given only for firm matches. Clone size is stated in some rows and not others, as once, few, many or a class when expanded.

V	J	size	D	DNA	CDR3
TRBV6-5	TRBJ2-2	NA	NA	TGTGCCAGCAGTTACCTGGGCTTCACCGGGGAGCTGTTTTTT	CASSYLGFTGELFF
TRBV5-4	TRBJ2-7	NA	NA	TGTGCCAGCAGCTTGGTTGAGGAGGCAGGGAGGATGTACTTC	CASSLVEEAGRMYF
TRBV5-4	TRBJ1-2	few	NA	TGTGCCAGCAGCTCGGTCAGAGGGGCCTCTTATGGCTACACCTTC	CASSSVRGASYGYTF
TRBV20-1	TRBJ1-2	NA	NA	TGCAGTGCCAGGGAGGGCTACACCTTC	CSAREGYTF
TRBV10-1	TRBJ1-6	few	TRBD1	TGCGCCAGCAGCCGGACAGGGGACTATAATTCACCCCTCCACTTT	CASSRTGDYNSPLHF
TRBV25-1	TRBJ1-1	NA	NA	TGTGCCAGCAGTGAGGGAGGGACAAGAGCTTTCTTT	CASSEGGTRAFF
TRBV2	TRBJ1-2	few	NA	TGTGCCAGCCTAGACAGTGTGGTATATAACTATGGCTACACCTTC	CASLDSVVYNYGYTF
TRBV29-1	TRBJ2-7	once	NA	TGCAGCGCCACGGACAGTGGAGTTGGGCAGTACTTC	CSATDSGVGQYF
TRBV11-3	TRBJ2-7	few	NA	TGTGCCAGCAGCTTAGATCCGGTCTACGAGCAGTACTTC	CASSLDPVYEQYF
TRBV6-5	TRBJ2-4	NA	NA	TGTGCCAGCAGTTACAGCGGTCAGGCCTTAAACATTCAGTACTTC	CASSYSGQALNIQYF
TRBV28	TRBJ1-3	few	TRBD1	TGTGCCAGCAGGGCCCAGGGGGGATTGGGAAACACCATATATTTT	CASRAQGGLGNTIYF
TRBV7-3	TRBJ2-1	NA	TRBD2	TGTGCCAGCAGCTTAGGCAGATCGGGGGGGCCATACAATGAGCAGTTCTTC	CASSLGRSGGPYNEQFF
TRBV28	TRBJ1-1	NA	TRBD1	TGTGCCAGCATTACACCCGGGACAGGCGGCACTGAAGCTTTCTTT	CASITPGTGGTEAFF
TRBV5-1	TRBJ2-3	NA	TRBD2	TGCGCCAGCAGCTCGGGACTAGCGGGGGGTCTAAGCACAGATACGCAGTATTTT	CASSSGLAGGLSTDTQYF
TRBV5-8	TRBJ2-2	NA	TRBD1	TGTGCCAGCAGGCGAGAAACAGGGGACGCCGGGGAGCTGTTTTTT	CASRRETGDAGELFF
TRBV28	TRBJ1-2	NA	NA	TGTGCCAGCGGAACGGGGCAGGGAAGATATGGCTACACCTTC	CASGTGQGRYGYTF
TRBV7-9	TRBJ1-5	NA	TRBD1	TGTGCCAGCAGCTTAGGGACAGGGCTCAATCAGCCCCAGCATTTT	CASSLGTGLNQPQHF
TRBV4-1	TRBJ2-5	NA	NA	TGCGCCAGCAGCCCGGTGTCTGGGGAGACCCAGTACTTC	CASSPVSGETQYF
TRBV27	TRBJ1-4	NA	TRBD1	TGTGCCAGCAGTCCCTACAGGGGTGGGGATGAAAAACTGTTTTTT	CASSPYRGGDEKLFF
TRBV7-9	TRBJ2-7	NA	NA	TGTGCCAGCAGCTCTCCGGGACCGACCTACGAGCAGTACTTC	CASSSPGPTYEQYF
TRBV11-2	TRBJ2-3	NA	NA	TGTGCCAGCAGCTCCGGAGGGGGGCAAGCAGATACGCAGTATTTT	CASSSGGGQADTQYF
TRBV6-5	TRBJ2-3	NA	NA	TGTGCCAGCTCAGGCGGACTCATTAATCCAGATACGCAGTATTTT	CASSGGLINPDTQYF
TRBV7-2	TRBJ1-4	NA	NA	TGTGCCAGCAGCTTAGGACCCCCCGAAAAACTGTTTTTT	CASSLGPPEKLFF
TRBV14	TRBJ2-7	NA	NA	TGTGCCAGCAGTCACAAGGGGGAAGCAATGGACCCCTACGAGCAGTACTTC	CASSHKGEAMDPYEQYF
TRBV2	TRBJ2-2	NA	TRBD1	TGTGCCAGCATGGCCGGACAGGGCCCCGGGGAGCTGTTTTTT	CASMAGQGPGELFF
TRBV11-3	TRBJ1-3	NA	NA	TGTGCCAGCAGCCTAGTGGGAAACACCATATATTTT	CASSLVGNTIYF
TRBV27	TRBJ1-5	few	TRBD1	TGTGCCAGCAGGAAGCAGGGGGCGCATATTCAGCCCCAGCATTTT	CASRKQGAHIQPQHF
TRBV29-1	TRBJ2-2	NA	NA	TGCAGCGCCCGAGGGGGGACAGTAAACACCGGGGAGCTGTTTTTT	CSARGGTVNTGELFF
TRBV6-1	TRBJ1-2	NA	NA	TGTGCCAGCGGTTCGTGGGGGTTCTATGGCTACACCTTC	CASGSWGFYGYTF
TRBV10-3	TRBJ1-4	NA	NA	TGTGCCATCAGTATCGGACGGGATGAAAAACTGTTTTTT	CAISIGRDEKLFF
TRBV5-1	TRBJ1-3	NA	NA	TGCGCCAGCAGCTTAGGCGGGGTCAGGAACACCATATATTTT	CASSLGGVRNTIYF
TRBV4-2	TRBJ2-3	NA	TRBD2	TGTGCCAGCAGCCAAGCACTAGCGGGGGGGGGTGACACAGATACGCAGTATTTT	CASSQALAGGGDTDTQYF
TRBV19	TRBJ1-5	once	TRBD1	TGTGCCAGTAGTGGCCTTCCGGGACAGGGGGCTGATCAGCCCCAGCATTTT	CASSGLPGQGADQPQHF
TRBV5-4	TRBJ2-7	NA	TRBD2	TGTGCCAGCAGCCGATCGCCTAGCGGGGGGGCCTACGAGCAGTACTTC	CASSRSPSGGAYEQYF
TRBV27	TRBJ2-7	NA	NA	TGTGCCAGCAGTTTAAGGGACTCCTACGAGCAGTACTTC	CASSLRDSYEQYF
TRBV11-2	TRBJ1-4	NA	NA	TGTGCCAGCAGTCCGACCGCTGAAAAACTGTTTTTT	CASSPTAEKLFF